This T cell receptor beta chain is from a study of blood T cell repertoires in COVID-19. At the level of the study: COVID-19 samples collected from the United States, Italy and Spain covered acute and convalescent phases. Sources were T cells, B-cell-depleted T cells, or PBMCs; the material itself was cDNA or gDNA.

How the authors handled the data: Reference gene primer amplification gave nucleated cell count estimates. Sequencing was performed with immunoSEQ multiplex PCR; in TCRdb, only in-frame clones are kept and a portion is missing. That table furnishes V, J and clone size, whereas the DNA furnished D and trimming. This sample has about 120,000 clones, with approximately 81% found just once. CDR3 length: 12 amino acids. The V gene's germline CDR1 is KGHDR and CDR2 SFDVKD. Trimming removed 11 bases at V and 7 bases at J, with 17 bases between. This clonotype was obtained from a woman of 80 years or more with acute or convalescent COVID-19. The gene calls are TRBV24-1 and TRBJ2-7, with D possibly TRBD1 on 5 matching bases. Sequenced: peripheral blood. CDR3 residues: CAISQGTREQYF. The DNA for the CDR3 is TGTGCCATCTCGCAGGGAACGAGGGAGCAGTACTTC.